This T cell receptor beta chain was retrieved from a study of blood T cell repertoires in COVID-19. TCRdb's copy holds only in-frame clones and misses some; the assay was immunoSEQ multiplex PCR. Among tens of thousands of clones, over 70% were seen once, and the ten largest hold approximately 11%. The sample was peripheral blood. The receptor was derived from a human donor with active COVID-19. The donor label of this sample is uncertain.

CDR3 protein: CASSSRDNEKLFF. CDR3 sequence (DNA): TGTGCCAGTAGTTCTCGGGATAATGAAAAACTGTTTTTT. The chain recombines TRBV19 with TRBJ1-4; D gene unclear. Per the germline V gene, CDR1 is LNHDA and CDR2 is SQIVND (reference sequence). Trimming left V 5 bases short and J 4 bases short, with 8 bases between. CDR3 size: 13 residues.